Detailed here is one TCR beta chain. Its antigen is not identified. Trimming cost V 0 bases and J 2 bases, with 11 bases left between them. The CDR3 consists of 15 residues. Germline assignment: CDR1 MGHRA and CDR2 YSYEKL. This specimen comes from a study of somatic mutations in cytotoxic T cells in rheumatoid arthritis. Study-level background: Collection of patient blood (over 26 ml EDTA) took place right after diagnosis, before any treatment.

Some clones are missing from TCRdb's copy, which holds only in-frame ones; the method was immunoSEQ multiplex PCR. The sample has roughly 20,000 clones; 55% to 80% are singletons. Study results and limitations: Levels of CD8+ T-cell clonality in rheumatoid arthritis patients were statistically indistinguishable from those seen in age-matched healthy controls, with no significant difference.

Sequencing was done on a sample of CD8+ T cells sorted from blood. The TCR originated in an adult with rheumatoid arthritis. The V call is TRBV4-1, the J call TRBJ2-7; D not certain. CDR3 residues: CASSQDRKQAYEQYF. For the CDR3, the DNA is TGCGCCAGCAGCCAAGATAGGAAACAAGCCTACGAGCAGTACTTC.